This entry describes one T cell receptor (beta chain). The antigen is unknown. A much larger clone lies one base from this, so it may be a read error. This entry is derived from a study of blood T cells in healthy people across ages. Whole-study findings and limits: Unsorted PBMCs blocked a conclusive comparison of naive and antigen-experienced cells.

The authors isolated at least 7 million PBMCs per sample. At least 5.5 micrograms of total RNA were extracted per sample. Combining a sample-barcoded 5' primer with a J-beta primer mix, a second PCR ran for roughly 7 to 12 cycles. TCRdb re-derived calls from the 5' RACE reads in MiXCR, one entry per CDR3 protein. The data contain 900,000 to 950,000 distinct CDR3 sequences, 25% to 35% of them singletons. This CDR3 spans 15 amino acids. Germline trimming cut 6 bases from V and 3 bases from J; bases unmatched to any gene: 14. Germline assignment: CDR1 DFQATT and CDR2 SNEGSKA (reference sequence). These data were also reused for a study on T cells of mothers and their children.

The sequence derives from a woman in her thirties or forties in good health. This chain uses TRBV20-1 with TRBJ2-7; 7 bases match TRBD1. The sequencing input was blood. CDR3 nucleotides: TGCAGTGCGCAGACAGGGCAGTTCCCTCACTACGAGCAGTACTTC. The encoded protein is CSAQTGQFPHYEQYF.